A selection of T cell receptor beta chains follows, all from one sample in a study of blood T cell repertoires in COVID-19. Clones were sequenced by immunoSEQ multiplex PCR, and TCRdb holds only the in-frame ones, with some missing. Of over 70,000 clones in the sample, about 85% were seen once. Material for sequencing was peripheral blood. The source of these receptors is a man aged 55 to 70 with COVID-19, enrolled during active disease. CDR3s include the opening cysteine and the closing phenylalanine or tryptophan. The order of the fields is V gene, D gene, clone size, CDR3 protein. The D gene is left open where the match is weak. A clone size is listed for some rows: how often the clone was seen (once, few, many), or a class if it is expanded.

TRBV5-1 | TRBD2 | . | CASSLASGGGYEQYF
TRBV19 | . | . | CASSIGGMGTQYF
TRBV12-3/TRBV12-4 | TRBD2 | . | CASRLASGELFF
TRBV6-5 | TRBD2 | . | CAVSGLAGINEQFF
TRBV7-2 | . | once | CASSSRAGGTEAFF
TRBV5-1 | . | . | CASSNSGSQIYEQYF
TRBV7-3 | TRBD1 | . | CASSIGQGPGNTIYF
TRBV6-4 | TRBD1 | few | CASRSQGLSDNEQFF
TRBV9 | TRBD2 | once | CASSSGTTLAGRSEQYF
TRBV29-1 | TRBD2 | . | CSVAGLAGDQETQYF
TRBV6-5 | . | . | CASRLQVINYGYTF
TRBV3-1/TRBV3-2 | TRBD1 | . | CASSQDTGGSTQYF
TRBV7-3 | TRBD2 | . | CASSGRTSGSSEQFF
TRBV6-6 | TRBD1 | . | CASSPQVYGRDRGETQYF
TRBV15 | TRBD2 | . | CATSRASPTSEPYNEQFF
TRBV6-1 | TRBD2 | . | CASSDTGGTYNEQFF
TRBV7-6 | TRBD2 | once | CASSLGLAANNEQFF
TRBV18 | . | . | CASSPPALHSGANVLTF
TRBV18 | TRBD1 | . | CASSSSGTGDGQPQHF
TRBV18 | TRBD1 | . | CASSPPLTGGSNQPQHF
TRBV14 | . | . | CASREDLANTGELFF
TRBV4-1 | TRBD1 | . | CASSQDFRDRPNNYGYTF
TRBV28 | . | once | CASTGPYEQYF
TRBV30 | TRBD2 | . | CAWSRSSGAYNEQFF
TRBV5-4 | . | . | CASSLDQTSYNEQFF
TRBV7-9 | . | . | CASSGQGNSPLHF
TRBV6-5 | TRBD2 | . | CASSYSISGGGEQYF